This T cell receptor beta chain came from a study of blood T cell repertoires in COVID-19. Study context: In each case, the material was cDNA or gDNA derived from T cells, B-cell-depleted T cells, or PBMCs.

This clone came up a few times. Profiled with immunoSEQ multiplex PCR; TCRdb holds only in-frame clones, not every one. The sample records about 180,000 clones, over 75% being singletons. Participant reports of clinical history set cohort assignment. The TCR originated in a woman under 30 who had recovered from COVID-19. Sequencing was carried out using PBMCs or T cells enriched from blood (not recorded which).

The CDR3 region is CATSEILAGGPVSYEQYF. CDR3 DNA: TGTGCCACCAGTGAAATACTAGCGGGAGGGCCTGTTTCCTACGAGCAGTACTTC. This chain joins TRBV24-1 and TRBJ2-7; 13 bases fit TRBD2. V shed 4 bases and J 1 base; nucleotides not matched to a gene: 9. The CDR3 loop spans 18 amino acids. The germline CDR1 and CDR2 sequences are KGHDR and SFDVKD.